These 2 T cell receptor beta chains were all obtained from the same sample, sequenced in a study of low-dose radiotherapy and immunotherapy resistance in tumors. Time point meaning: before trial treatment. TRAV- and TRBV-specific primers primed first-strand cDNA, covering alpha and beta chains. TCRs were amplified for around 21 PCR cycles with a constant-region primer and V-primer adapter. One entry per CDR3 protein, called by TCRdb with MiXCR from the reads. The sample holds 64,000 or so distinct CDR3 sequences, more than 25% seen once. The sequenced sample was PBMCs, obtained before treatment. The receptors originated from a female donor with ovarian cancer.

The chain couples TRBV28 to TRBJ2-1; the D is unclear. Between the trimmed V and J ends, which lost 4 bases and 6 bases, there was a span of 7 bases. The CDR3 loop spans 12 amino acids. Germline-derived CDR1 and CDR2 are MDHEN and SYDVKM. The DNA for the CDR3 is TGTGCCAGCAGTTGGATATTCAATGAGCAGTTCTTC. It yields the protein CASSWIFNEQFF.

Ten or more counts support this clonotype. The chain employs TRBV12-3 or TRBV12-4 and TRBJ1-2, with D unclear. The V gene lost 2 bases and the J gene lost 7 bases, with 17 bases spanning the gap. The CDR3 extends over 15 amino acids. As DNA, the CDR3 is TGTGCCAGCAGTTTAAATAGGGAGGCCCTCTCTGGCTACACCTTC. Its translation: CASSLNREALSGYTF.